This TCR beta chain was identified during a study of blood T cell repertoires in COVID-19. This clone came up once. Individuals drawn from 20 to 30 US areas were about 18 to 100 years old. Method: immunoSEQ multiplex PCR; TCRdb's copy keeps in-frame clones and lacks some. The sample carries approximately 240,000 clones, approximately 90% recorded once. Germline V gene data show CDR1 as LNHDA and CDR2 as SQIVND (reference sequence). The V segment lost 8 bases and the J segment 5 bases; nucleotides outside the gene matches: 19. This CDR3 has 19 residues. The source is a woman aged 18-29 years in a cohort exposed to, infected with or recovered from COVID-19 (not recorded which). V gene TRBV19 combines with J gene TRBJ2-2; 11 bases are a match to TRBD1. The specimen sequenced was PBMCs or T cells enriched from blood (not recorded which). The CDR3 is CASSPHGTGGYRVTGELFF. CDR3 nucleotides: TGTGCCAGTTCTCCTCACGGGACAGGGGGTTATCGGGTTACCGGGGAGCTGTTTTTT. Combining the CDR3 with reference TRBV19 and TRBJ2-2 gives the whole variable domain DGGITQSPKYLFRKEGQNVTLSCEQNLNHDAMYWYRQDPGQGLRLIYYSQIVNDFQKGDIAEGYSVSREKKESFPLTVTSAQKNPTAFYLCASSPHGTGGYRVTGELFFGEGSRLTVL.